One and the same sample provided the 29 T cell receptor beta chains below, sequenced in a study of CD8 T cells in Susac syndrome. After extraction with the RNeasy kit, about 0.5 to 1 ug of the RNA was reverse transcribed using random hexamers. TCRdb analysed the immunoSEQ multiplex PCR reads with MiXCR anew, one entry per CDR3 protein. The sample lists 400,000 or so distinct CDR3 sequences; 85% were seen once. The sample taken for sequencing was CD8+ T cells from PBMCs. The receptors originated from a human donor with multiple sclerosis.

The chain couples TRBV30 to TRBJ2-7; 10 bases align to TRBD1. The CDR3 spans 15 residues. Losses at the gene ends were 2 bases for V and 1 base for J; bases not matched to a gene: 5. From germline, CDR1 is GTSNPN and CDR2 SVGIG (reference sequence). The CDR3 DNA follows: TGTGCCTGGAGTTCACCGGGACAGGGGTCCTACGAGCAGTACTTC. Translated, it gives CAWSSPGQGSYEQYF.

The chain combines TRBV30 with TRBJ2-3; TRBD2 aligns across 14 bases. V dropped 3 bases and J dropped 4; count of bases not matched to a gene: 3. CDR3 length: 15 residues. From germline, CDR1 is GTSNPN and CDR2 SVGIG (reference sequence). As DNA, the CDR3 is TGTGCCTGGAGCCAGACTAGCGGGGGGGCAGATACGCAGTATTTT. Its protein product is CAWSQTSGGADTQYF.

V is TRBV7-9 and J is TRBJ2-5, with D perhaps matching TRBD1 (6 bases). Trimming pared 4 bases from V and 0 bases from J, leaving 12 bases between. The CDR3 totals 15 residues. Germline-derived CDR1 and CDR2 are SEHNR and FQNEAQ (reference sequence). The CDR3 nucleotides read TGTGCCAGCAGCTCTACTAGGGGGAACCAAGAGACCCAGTACTTC. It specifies CASSSTRGNQETQYF. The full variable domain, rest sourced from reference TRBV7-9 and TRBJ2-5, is DTGVSQNPRHKITKRGQNVTFRCDPISEHNRLYWYRQTLGQGPEFLTYFQNEAQLEKSRLLSDRFSAERPKGSFSTLEIQRTEQGDSAMYLCASSSTRGNQETQYFGPGTRLLVL.

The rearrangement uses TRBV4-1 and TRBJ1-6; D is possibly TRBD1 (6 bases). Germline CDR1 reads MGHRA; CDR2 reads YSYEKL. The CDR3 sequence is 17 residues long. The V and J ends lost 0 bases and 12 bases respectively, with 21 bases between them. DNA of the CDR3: TGCGCCAGCAGCCAAGAGGTTATGGGGGAGGGGGATTTACCCCTCCACTTT. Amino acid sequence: CASSQEVMGEGDLPLHF.

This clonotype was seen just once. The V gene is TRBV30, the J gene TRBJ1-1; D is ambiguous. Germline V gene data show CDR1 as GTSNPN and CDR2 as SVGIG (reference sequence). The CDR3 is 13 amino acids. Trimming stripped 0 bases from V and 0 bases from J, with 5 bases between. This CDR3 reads CAWSVQMNTEAFF. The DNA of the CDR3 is TGTGCCTGGAGTGTACAGATGAACACTGAAGCTTTCTTT.

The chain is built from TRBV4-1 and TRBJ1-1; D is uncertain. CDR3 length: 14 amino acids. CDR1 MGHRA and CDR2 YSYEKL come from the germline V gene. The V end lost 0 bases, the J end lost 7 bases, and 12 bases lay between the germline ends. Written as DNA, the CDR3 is TGCGCCAGCAGCCAAGATCCCCGTACAGTTGAAGCTTTCTTT. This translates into CASSQDPRTVEAFF.

DNA of the CDR3: TGCAGTGCTAGAGATCTATTATCAAACAATGAGCAGTTCTTC. Protein sequence: CSARDLLSNNEQFF. This sequence joins TRBV20-1 and TRBJ2-1; the D is unclear. Trimming pared 0 bases from V and 5 bases from J, leaving 11 bases between. The CDR3 length is 14 residues. Germline V lookup: CDR1 DFQATT, CDR2 SNEGSKA (reference sequence).

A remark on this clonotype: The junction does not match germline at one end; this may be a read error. The CDR3 DNA reads TGTGCCAGCAGGTTAGGATACGAGCAGTACTTC. It specifies CASRLGYEQYF. V and J are TRBV13 and TRBJ2-7, with unresolved D. Germline assignment: CDR1 PRHDT and CDR2 FYEKMQ (reference sequence). This CDR3 has 11 amino acids.

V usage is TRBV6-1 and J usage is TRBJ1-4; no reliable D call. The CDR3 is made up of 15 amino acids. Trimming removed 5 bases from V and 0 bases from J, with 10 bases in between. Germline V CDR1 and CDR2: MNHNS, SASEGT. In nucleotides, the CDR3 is TGTGCCAGCAGTACCAACCCGCCAACTAATGAAAAACTGTTTTTT. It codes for CASSTNPPTNEKLFF.

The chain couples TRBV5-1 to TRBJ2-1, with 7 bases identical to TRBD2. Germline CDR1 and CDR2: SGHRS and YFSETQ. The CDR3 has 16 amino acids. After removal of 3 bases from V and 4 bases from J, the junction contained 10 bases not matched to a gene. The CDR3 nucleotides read TGCGCCAGCAGCTCGGGGCGGCGGGAGTGGTACAATGAGCAGTTCTTC. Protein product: CASSSGRREWYNEQFF.

CDR3 amino acids: CSVKAGGPYEQYF. In DNA, the CDR3 is TGCAGCGTTAAAGCGGGAGGGCCGTACGAGCAGTACTTC. The chain is built from TRBV29-1 and TRBJ2-7; 10 nucleotides line up with TRBD2. V dropped 5 bases and J dropped 4; count of bases not matched to a gene: 5. The CDR3 is 13 residues long. The germline V gene has CDR1 SQVTM and CDR2 ANQGSEA.

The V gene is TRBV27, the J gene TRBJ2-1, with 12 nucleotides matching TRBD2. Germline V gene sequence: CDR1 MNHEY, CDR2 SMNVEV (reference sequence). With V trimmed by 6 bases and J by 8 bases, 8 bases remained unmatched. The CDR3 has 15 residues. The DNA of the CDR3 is TGTGCCAGCAGCCTCCCTAGCGGGAGGGGCGATGAGCAGTTCTTC. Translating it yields CASSLPSGRGDEQFF.

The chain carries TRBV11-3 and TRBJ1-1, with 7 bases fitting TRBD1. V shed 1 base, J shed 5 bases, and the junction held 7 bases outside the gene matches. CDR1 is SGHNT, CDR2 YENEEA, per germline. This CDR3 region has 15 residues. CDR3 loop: CASSLGEGGLTEAFF. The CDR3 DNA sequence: TGTGCCAGCAGCTTAGGTGAAGGGGGCTTAACTGAAGCTTTCTTT.

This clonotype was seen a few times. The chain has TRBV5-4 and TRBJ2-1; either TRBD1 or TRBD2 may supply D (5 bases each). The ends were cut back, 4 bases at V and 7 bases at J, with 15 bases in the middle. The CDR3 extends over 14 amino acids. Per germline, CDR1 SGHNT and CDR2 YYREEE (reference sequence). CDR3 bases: TGTGCCAGCAGCGAAAGGGACGGGAAGAATGAGCAGTTCTTC. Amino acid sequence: CASSERDGKNEQFF.

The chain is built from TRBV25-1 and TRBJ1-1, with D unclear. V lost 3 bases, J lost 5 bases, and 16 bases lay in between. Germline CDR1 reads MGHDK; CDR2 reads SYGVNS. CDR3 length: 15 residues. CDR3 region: CASSDLLRAGTEAFF. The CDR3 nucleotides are TGTGCCAGCAGTGACCTGTTGAGGGCCGGGACTGAAGCTTTCTTT.

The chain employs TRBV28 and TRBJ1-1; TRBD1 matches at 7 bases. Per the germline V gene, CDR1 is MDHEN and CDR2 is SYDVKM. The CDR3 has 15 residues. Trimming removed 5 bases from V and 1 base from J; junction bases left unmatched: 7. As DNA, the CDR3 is TGTGCCAGCAGTCCGTACAGGGGAGGGAACACTGAAGCTTTCTTT. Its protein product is CASSPYRGGNTEAFF.

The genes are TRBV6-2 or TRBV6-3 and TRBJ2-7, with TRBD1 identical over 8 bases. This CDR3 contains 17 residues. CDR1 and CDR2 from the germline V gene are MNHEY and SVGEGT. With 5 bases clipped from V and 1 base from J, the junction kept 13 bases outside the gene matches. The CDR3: CASSTPRGQGTSYEQYF. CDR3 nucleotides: TGTGCCAGCAGTACCCCACGCGGACAGGGAACTTCCTACGAGCAGTACTTC.

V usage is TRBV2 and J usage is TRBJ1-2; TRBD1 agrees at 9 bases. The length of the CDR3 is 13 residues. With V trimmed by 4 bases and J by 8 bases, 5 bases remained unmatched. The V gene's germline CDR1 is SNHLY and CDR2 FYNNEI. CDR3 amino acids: CASSGDREGGYTF. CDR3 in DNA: TGTGCCAGCAGTGGGGACAGGGAGGGAGGCTACACCTTC.

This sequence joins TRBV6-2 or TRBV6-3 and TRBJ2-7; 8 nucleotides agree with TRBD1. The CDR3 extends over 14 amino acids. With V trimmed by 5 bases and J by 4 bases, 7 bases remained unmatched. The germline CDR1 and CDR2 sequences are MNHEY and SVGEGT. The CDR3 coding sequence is TGTGCCAGCAGTCGCCGGGACAGGTTTTACGAGCAGTACTTC. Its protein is CASSRRDRFYEQYF.

The CDR3 sequence: CASSSLAGEYNEQFF. CDR3 nucleotide sequence: TGTGCCAGCAGTAGCCTAGCGGGAGAGTACAATGAGCAGTTCTTC. The V gene is TRBV6-1, the J gene TRBJ2-1; 10 nucleotides line up with TRBD2. V lost 5 bases, J lost 4 bases, and 5 bases stayed unmatched. The CDR3 contains 15 residues. Germline V gene sequence: CDR1 MNHNS, CDR2 SASEGT.

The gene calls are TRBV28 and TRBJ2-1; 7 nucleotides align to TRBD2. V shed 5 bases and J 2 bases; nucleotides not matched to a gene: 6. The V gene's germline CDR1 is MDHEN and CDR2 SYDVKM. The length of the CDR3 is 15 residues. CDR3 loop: CASSPVREAYNEQFF. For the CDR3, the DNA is TGTGCCAGCAGTCCCGTCCGGGAGGCCTACAATGAGCAGTTCTTC.

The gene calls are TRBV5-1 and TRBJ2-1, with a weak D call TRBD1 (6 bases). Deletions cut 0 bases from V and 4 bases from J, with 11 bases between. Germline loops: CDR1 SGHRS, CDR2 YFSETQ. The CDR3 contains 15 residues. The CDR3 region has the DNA TGCGCCAGCAGCTTGGGACAGGACCCATACAATGAGCAGTTCTTC. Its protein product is CASSLGQDPYNEQFF.

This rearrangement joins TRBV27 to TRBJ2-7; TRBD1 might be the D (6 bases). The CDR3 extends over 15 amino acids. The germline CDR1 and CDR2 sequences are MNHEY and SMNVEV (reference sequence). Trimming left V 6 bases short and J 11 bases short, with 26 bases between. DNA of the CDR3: TGTGCCAGCAGGCACAACAGGGCCTCCCTACGAGCGGAGTACTTC. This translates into CASRHNRASLRAEYF.

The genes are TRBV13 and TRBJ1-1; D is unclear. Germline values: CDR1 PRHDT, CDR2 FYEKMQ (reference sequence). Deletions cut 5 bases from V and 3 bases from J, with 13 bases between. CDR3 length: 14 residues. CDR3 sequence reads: CASSDYPGDTEAFF. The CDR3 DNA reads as TGTGCCAGCAGCGACTATCCTGGGGACACTGAAGCTTTCTTT.

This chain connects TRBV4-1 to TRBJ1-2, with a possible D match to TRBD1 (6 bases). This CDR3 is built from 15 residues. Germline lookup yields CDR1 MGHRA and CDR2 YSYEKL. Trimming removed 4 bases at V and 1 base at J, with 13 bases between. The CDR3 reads CASSRTVVFNYGYTF. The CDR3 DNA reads TGCGCCAGCAGCCGGACAGTGGTTTTTAACTATGGCTACACCTTC.

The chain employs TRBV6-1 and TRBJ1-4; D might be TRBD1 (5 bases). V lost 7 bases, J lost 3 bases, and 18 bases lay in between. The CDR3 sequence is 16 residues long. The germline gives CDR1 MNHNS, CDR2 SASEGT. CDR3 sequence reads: CASKEGQVRANEKLFF. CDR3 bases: TGTGCCAGCAAAGAAGGACAAGTGCGGGCTAATGAAAAACTGTTTTTT.

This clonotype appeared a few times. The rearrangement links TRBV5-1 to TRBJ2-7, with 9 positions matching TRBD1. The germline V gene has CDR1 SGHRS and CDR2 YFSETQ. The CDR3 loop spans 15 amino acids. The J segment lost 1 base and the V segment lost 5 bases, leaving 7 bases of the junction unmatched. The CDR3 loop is CASSPLGQGSYEQYF. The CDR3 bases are TGCGCCAGCAGTCCTCTAGGACAGGGGTCCTACGAGCAGTACTTC.

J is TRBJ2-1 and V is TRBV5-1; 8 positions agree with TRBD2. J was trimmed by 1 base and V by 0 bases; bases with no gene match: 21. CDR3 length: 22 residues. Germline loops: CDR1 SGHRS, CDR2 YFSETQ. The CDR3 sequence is CASSLALFGGAIHEASYNEQFF. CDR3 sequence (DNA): TGCGCCAGCAGCTTGGCCCTCTTCGGGGGGGCTATTCACGAGGCATCCTACAATGAGCAGTTCTTC. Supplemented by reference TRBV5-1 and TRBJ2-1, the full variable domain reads KAGVTQTPRYLIKTRGQQVTLSCSPISGHRSVSWYQQTPGQGLQFLFEYFSETQRNKGNFPGRFSGRQFSNSRSEMNVSTLELGDSALYLCASSLALFGGAIHEASYNEQFFGPGTRLTVL.

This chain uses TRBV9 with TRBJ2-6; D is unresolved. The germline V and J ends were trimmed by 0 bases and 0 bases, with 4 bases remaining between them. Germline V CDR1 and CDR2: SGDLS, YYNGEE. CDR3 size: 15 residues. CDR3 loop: CASSVGISGANVLTF. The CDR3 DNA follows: TGTGCCAGCAGCGTAGGAATCTCTGGGGCCAACGTCCTGACTTTC.